These 26 T cell receptor beta chains came from one sample sequenced in a study of shared clonotypes between healthy human individuals. Assay used: immunoSEQ multiplex PCR; TCRdb lists only in-frame clones, some missing. The sample carries approximately 320,000 clones, about 74% recorded once. The material sequenced was memory CD4+ T cells sorted from blood. Subset defined: CD45RA-negative fraction. These receptors were collected from a man younger than 45 in good health.

The chain links TRBV25-1 to TRBJ1-2; TRBD1 agrees at 12 bases. Per the germline V gene, CDR1 is MGHDK and CDR2 is SYGVNS. V was pared by 5 bases and J by 7 bases, with 11 bases of the junction left unmatched. The CDR3 totals 16 residues. CDR3 coding DNA: TGTGCCAGCAGTCCTCGAGCGGGACAGGGGGCGAGTGGCTACACCTTC. Its translation is CASSPRAGQGASGYTF.

The V and J genes are TRBV28 and TRBJ1-2; 7 bases are shared with TRBD1. V shed 3 bases and J 4 bases; nucleotides not matched to a gene: 2. CDR3 length: 13 residues. Germline loops: CDR1 MDHEN, CDR2 SYDVKM. The CDR3 is CASSLEGAYGYTF. The CDR3 bases are TGTGCCAGCAGTTTGGAGGGGGCCTATGGCTACACCTTC.

This clone has at least ten counts. V is TRBV10-1 and J is TRBJ2-1; 10 bases align to TRBD1. Germline loops: CDR1 WNHNN, CDR2 SYGVQD (reference sequence). This CDR3 has 16 residues. With V trimmed by 5 bases and J by 8 bases, 12 bases remained unmatched. DNA of the CDR3: TGCGCCAGCAGTTATGTCCGGGACAGGGGCCTTGATGAGCAGTTCTTC. It encodes CASSYVRDRGLDEQFF.

The CDR3: CASSLEIGRGSTEAFF. For the CDR3, the DNA is TGCGCCAGCAGCTTGGAAATTGGCAGGGGGAGTACTGAAGCTTTCTTT. The chain joins TRBV5-1 to TRBJ1-1, with 7 nucleotides matching TRBD1. CDR1 is SGHRS and CDR2 is YFSETQ in the germline V gene. The CDR3 runs 16 residues. Trimming took 0 bases from V and 5 from J; bases not matched to a gene: 10.

Details on this clone: This specimen includes other DNA sequences encoding the same CDR3. The chain uses TRBV19 and TRBJ2-7; D unclear. CDR1 and CDR2 (germline): LNHDA, SQIVND (reference sequence). The CDR3 totals 14 residues. Trimming removed 2 bases from V and 0 bases from J, with 8 bases in between. The DNA of the CDR3 is TGTGCCAGTAGTATATCACTGAGCTCCTACGAGCAGTACTTC. It specifies CASSISLSSYEQYF.

As regards this clone: The sample holds other DNA sequences that translate to the same CDR3. The J gene is TRBJ2-7, the V gene TRBV5-4; D gene uncertain. From germline, CDR1 is SGHNT and CDR2 YYREEE (reference sequence). The CDR3 spans 15 residues. V lost 0 bases to trimming and J lost 1 base, with 11 bases between them. This CDR3 is CASSLGPDLSYEQYF. The CDR3 DNA is TGTGCCAGCAGCTTGGGTCCGGATTTGTCCTACGAGCAGTACTTC.

This clone appeared once. The CDR3 coding sequence is TGCGCCAGCAGCTCATTCGGGTACCAAGAGACCCAGTACTTC. This codes for CASSSFGYQETQYF. V and J are TRBV5-1 and TRBJ2-5; D not resolved. This CDR3 has 14 amino acids. Trimming stripped 3 bases from V and 0 bases from J, with 9 bases between. Germline CDR1 SGHRS, CDR2 YFSETQ.

CDR3 sequence reads: CASSIILYETQYF. In nucleotides, the CDR3 is TGTGCCAGTAGTATTATTCTATACGAGACCCAGTACTTC. The J gene is TRBJ2-5, the V gene TRBV19; the D is unclear. The germline CDR1 and CDR2 sequences are LNHDA and SQIVND (reference sequence). There are 13 residues in the CDR3. Trimming stripped 3 bases from V and 5 bases from J, with 10 bases between.

A word on this clone: Other nucleotide sequences from this sample produce the same CDR3. V and J are TRBV28 and TRBJ1-5, with TRBD1 matching over 7 bases. The ends lost 5 bases at V and 7 bases at J; junction bases unmatched: 5. The germline V gene encodes CDR1 MDHEN and CDR2 SYDVKM. The CDR3 contains 13 residues. CDR3 sequence: CASSLQGSQPQHF. The CDR3, as DNA: TGTGCCAGCAGTCTACAGGGGAGCCAGCCCCAGCATTTT.

This CDR3 is CASSLGTSPGRHEQFF. In DNA, the CDR3 is TGCGCCAGCAGCTTGGGGACTAGCCCGGGTCGGCATGAGCAGTTCTTC. The chain employs TRBV5-1 and TRBJ2-1, with 8 bases that match TRBD2. J was trimmed by 8 bases and V by 0 bases; bases with no gene match: 10. Germline CDR1 reads SGHRS; CDR2 reads YFSETQ. The CDR3 sequence is 16 residues long.

As regards this clone: Other DNA sequences from this sample encode an identical CDR3 as well. The chain combines TRBV5-1 with TRBJ2-1; D unresolved. The V and J ends lost 0 bases and 4 bases respectively, with 5 bases between them. The germline CDR1 and CDR2 sequences are SGHRS and YFSETQ. The CDR3 contains 13 residues. The CDR3 loop is CASSLGLYNEQFF. The DNA of the CDR3 is TGCGCCAGCAGCTTGGGTCTATACAATGAGCAGTTCTTC.

The chain is built from TRBV7-9 and TRBJ2-3; D ambiguous. V gave up 1 base and J gave up 2 bases, with 4 bases separating them. The CDR3 has 13 residues. The germline V gene has CDR1 SEHNR and CDR2 FQNEAQ (reference sequence). This chain's CDR3 is CASSLEYTDTQYF. CDR3 sequence (DNA): TGTGCCAGCAGCTTAGAGTACACAGATACGCAGTATTTT.

In this sample, this clone turned up once. The chain's CDR3 is CASSAWESHYEQYF. The CDR3 bases are TGTGCCAGCAGCGCCTGGGAGTCCCACTACGAGCAGTACTTC. The rearrangement uses TRBV7-9 and TRBJ2-7; maybe TRBD2 (5 bases). Germline V gene sequence: CDR1 SEHNR, CDR2 FQNEAQ (reference sequence). V was trimmed by 5 bases and J by 3 bases, leaving 14 bases between them. The CDR3 covers 14 residues.

The rearrangement links TRBV7-8 to TRBJ2-7; TRBD2 might be the D (5 bases). Germline V CDR1 and CDR2: SGHVS, FQNEAQ. The CDR3 contains 14 residues. Trimming took 5 bases from V and 4 from J, leaving 15 bases between them. The CDR3: CASSITRALYEQYF. CDR3 nucleotide sequence: TGTGCCAGCAGCATCACTAGAGCCCTTTACGAGCAGTACTTC.

This clone was seen only a few times. J is TRBJ2-2 and V is TRBV6-1; D unresolved. V was clipped by 2 bases and J by 5 bases, with 18 bases between them. This CDR3 contains 17 residues. Per the germline V gene, CDR1 is MNHNS and CDR2 is SASEGT. This CDR3 reads CASSEPAGAGWTGELFF. The CDR3 DNA sequence: TGTGCCAGCAGTGAACCGGCCGGAGCAGGATGGACCGGGGAGCTGTTTTTT.

This chain uses TRBV5-6 with TRBJ2-2, with 7 bases matching TRBD1. Germline loops: CDR1 SGHDT, CDR2 YYEEEE. The CDR3 contains 13 residues. J gave up 7 bases and V 4 bases, and 4 bases lay outside the gene matches. The CDR3 loop reads CASSTGVNGELFF. CDR3 DNA sequence: TGTGCCAGCAGCACAGGGGTGAACGGGGAGCTGTTTTTT.

A remark on this clone: Additional DNA sequences in this sample encode the identical CDR3. The genes are TRBV2 and TRBJ2-7; 7 positions match TRBD1. With 6 bases clipped from V and 2 bases from J, the junction kept 7 bases outside the gene matches. The germline V gene has CDR1 SNHLY and CDR2 FYNNEI. The CDR3 is 14 amino acids. CDR3 protein: CASREQGPAYEQYF. The CDR3 DNA reads TGTGCCAGCAGGGAACAGGGGCCAGCCTACGAGCAGTACTTC.

This rearrangement joins TRBV7-9 to TRBJ2-7; D possibly corresponds to TRBD2 (6 bases). Germline assignment: CDR1 SEHNR and CDR2 FQNEAQ (reference sequence). The CDR3 spans 15 residues. Trimming removed 6 bases from V and 2 bases from J, with 17 bases in between. The CDR3 bases are TGTGCCAGCAGTCAATATAGCGGACTTACCTACGAGCAGTACTTC. This sequence encodes CASSQYSGLTYEQYF.

The gene calls are TRBV14 and TRBJ2-1, with 7 bases identical to TRBD2. Per the germline V gene, CDR1 is SGHDN and CDR2 is FVKESK. Losses at the gene ends were 4 bases for V and 5 bases for J; bases not matched to a gene: 11. The CDR3 extends over 16 amino acids. CDR3 residues: CASSPRLAWEHNEQFF. The CDR3, as DNA: TGTGCCAGCAGCCCGCGACTAGCTTGGGAACACAATGAGCAGTTCTTC.

Here the CDR3 reads CASRAGVFPSYNEQFF. CDR3 DNA: TGTGCCAGCAGAGCGGGAGTTTTCCCCTCCTACAATGAGCAGTTCTTC. The chain joins TRBV27 to TRBJ2-1, with TRBD2 identical over 8 bases. Trimming cost V 6 bases and J 0 bases; bases outside gene matches: 7. The CDR3 covers 16 residues. Germline-derived CDR1 and CDR2 are MNHEY and SMNVEV (reference sequence).

The chain recombines TRBV18 with TRBJ2-6; TRBD2 matches 12 bases. Losses at the gene ends were 3 bases for V and 1 base for J; bases not matched to a gene: 7. This CDR3 comprises 19 residues. Germline V gene lookup returns CDR1 KGHSH and CDR2 LQKENI. Here the CDR3 reads CASSPGRTSGKSGANVLTF. DNA for the CDR3: TGTGCCAGCTCACCCGGAAGGACTAGCGGGAAATCTGGGGCCAACGTCCTGACTTTC.

Ten or more counts support this clone. The J gene is TRBJ1-2, the V gene TRBV9; TRBD1 matches at 8 bases. V dropped 0 bases and J dropped 5; count of bases not matched to a gene: 9. This CDR3 has 16 residues. Germline V CDR1 and CDR2: SGDLS, YYNGEE. The CDR3 loop is CASSVGTGLKGYGYTF. CDR3 DNA sequence: TGTGCCAGCAGCGTAGGGACAGGGCTCAAAGGGTATGGCTACACCTTC.

This clone was recorded only once. Other DNA sequences in this sample translate to the same CDR3. The J gene is TRBJ2-2, the V gene TRBV29-1; weak D call: TRBD2 (6 bases). V was cut by 3 bases and J by 2 bases, with 10 bases left in between. There are 14 residues in the CDR3. CDR1 SQVTM and CDR2 ANQGSEA come from the germline V gene. DNA for the CDR3: TGCAGCGTTGAGGGGGGATCTAACACCGGGGAGCTGTTTTTT. Translating gives CSVEGGSNTGELFF.

This clone has at least ten counts. The V and J genes are TRBV19 and TRBJ1-2; D remains unclear. V was pared by 2 bases and J by 4 bases, with 8 bases between. Per germline, CDR1 LNHDA and CDR2 SQIVND (reference sequence). The CDR3 spans 13 residues. CDR3 sequence reads: CASSIQAAYGYTF. Written as DNA, the CDR3 is TGTGCCAGTAGTATACAGGCAGCCTATGGCTACACCTTC.

The chain links TRBV6-6 to TRBJ2-7, with 10 nucleotides matching TRBD1. CDR3 length equals 14 residues. The V gene's germline CDR1 is MNHNY and CDR2 SVGAGI (reference sequence). The trim removed 2 bases at V and 7 bases at J, leaving 5 bases unmatched. In DNA form, the CDR3 reads TGTGCCAGCAGTTACGGACAGGGGGTGAGTGAGCAGTACTTC. This encodes CASSYGQGVSEQYF.

This chain links TRBV28 with TRBJ2-7; 11 positions agree with TRBD1. There are 15 residues in the CDR3. Per germline, CDR1 MDHEN and CDR2 SYDVKM. V shed 4 bases, J shed 3 bases, and the junction held 5 bases outside the gene matches. CDR3 nucleotide sequence: TGTGCCAGCAGTTCCTCCGGGACAGGGGGCTACGAGCAGTACTTC. This gives the protein CASSSSGTGGYEQYF.